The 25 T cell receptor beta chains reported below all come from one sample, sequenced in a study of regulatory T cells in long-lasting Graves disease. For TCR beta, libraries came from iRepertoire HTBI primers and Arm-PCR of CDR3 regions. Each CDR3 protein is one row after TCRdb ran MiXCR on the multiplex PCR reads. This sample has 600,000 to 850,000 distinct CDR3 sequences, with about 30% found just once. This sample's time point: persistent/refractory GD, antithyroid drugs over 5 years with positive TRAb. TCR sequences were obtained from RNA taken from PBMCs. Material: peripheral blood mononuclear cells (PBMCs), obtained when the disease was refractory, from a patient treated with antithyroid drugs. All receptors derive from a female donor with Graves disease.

This chain's CDR3 is CASSLVGRTYNSPLHF. In DNA form, the CDR3 reads TGTGCCAGCAGCTTAGTAGGGCGGACCTATAATTCACCCCTCCACTTT. The chain carries TRBV7-2 and TRBJ1-6, with D unresolved. V lost 1 base to trimming and J lost 2 bases, with 9 bases between them. The CDR3 spans 16 residues. The germline CDR1 and CDR2 sequences are SGHTA and FQGNSA. Drawing the rest from reference TRBV7-2 and TRBJ1-6, the complete variable domain is GAGVSQSPSNKVTEKGKDVELRCDPISGHTALYWYRQSLGQGLEFLIYFQGNSAPDKSGLPSDRFSAERTGGSVSTLTIQRTQQEDSAVYLCASSLVGRTYNSPLHFGNGTRLTVT.

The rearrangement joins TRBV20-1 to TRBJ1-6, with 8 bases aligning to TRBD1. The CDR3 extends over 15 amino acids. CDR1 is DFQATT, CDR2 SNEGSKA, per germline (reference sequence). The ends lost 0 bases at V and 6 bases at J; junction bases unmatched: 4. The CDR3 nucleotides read TGCAGTGCTAGAGAGGCAGACAGGGGTAATTCACCCCTCCACTTT. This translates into CSAREADRGNSPLHF.

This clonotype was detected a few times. For the CDR3, the DNA is TGCAGCGTTTGGGATCCCCTTCAAAACACCGGGGAGCTGTTTTTT. Its protein product is CSVWDPLQNTGELFF. This chain uses TRBV29-1 with TRBJ2-2; no definite D call. With 5 bases removed from V and 2 bases from J, the gap between germline ends came to 15 bases. Germline V gene data show CDR1 as SQVTM and CDR2 as ANQGSEA. CDR3 length: 15 residues.

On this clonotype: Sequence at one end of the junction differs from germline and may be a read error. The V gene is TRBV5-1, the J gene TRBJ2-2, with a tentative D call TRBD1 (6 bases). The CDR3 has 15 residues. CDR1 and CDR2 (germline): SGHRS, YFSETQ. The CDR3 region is CASSREGQHTRELFF. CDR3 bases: TGCGCCAGCAGCCGAGAAGGACAGCACACCAGGGAGCTGTTTTTT.

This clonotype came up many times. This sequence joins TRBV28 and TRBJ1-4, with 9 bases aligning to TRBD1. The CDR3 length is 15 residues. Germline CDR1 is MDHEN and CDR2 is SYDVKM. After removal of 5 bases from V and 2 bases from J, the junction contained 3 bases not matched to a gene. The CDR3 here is CASSGGTGTNEKLFF. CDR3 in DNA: TGTGCCAGCAGTGGGGGGACAGGGACTAATGAAAAACTGTTTTTT.

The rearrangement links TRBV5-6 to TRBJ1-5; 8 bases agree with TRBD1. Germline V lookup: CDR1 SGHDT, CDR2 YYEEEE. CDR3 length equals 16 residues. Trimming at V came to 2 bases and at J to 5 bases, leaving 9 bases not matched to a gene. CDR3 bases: TGTGCCAGCAGCTTACAGGGGGAGGGGGCTGATCAGCCCCAGCATTTT. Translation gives CASSLQGEGADQPQHF.

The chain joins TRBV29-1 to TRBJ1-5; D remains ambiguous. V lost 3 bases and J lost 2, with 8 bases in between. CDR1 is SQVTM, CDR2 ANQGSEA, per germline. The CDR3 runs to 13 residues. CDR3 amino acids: CSVESGGNQPQHF. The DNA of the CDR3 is TGCAGCGTTGAGTCGGGAGGCAATCAGCCCCAGCATTTT.

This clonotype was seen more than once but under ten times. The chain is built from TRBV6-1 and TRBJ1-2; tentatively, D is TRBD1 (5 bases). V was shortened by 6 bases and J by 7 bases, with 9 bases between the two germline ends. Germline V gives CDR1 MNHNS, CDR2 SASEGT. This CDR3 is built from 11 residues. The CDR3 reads CASRGDGGYTF. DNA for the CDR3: TGTGCCAGCAGGGGGGACGGTGGCTACACCTTC.

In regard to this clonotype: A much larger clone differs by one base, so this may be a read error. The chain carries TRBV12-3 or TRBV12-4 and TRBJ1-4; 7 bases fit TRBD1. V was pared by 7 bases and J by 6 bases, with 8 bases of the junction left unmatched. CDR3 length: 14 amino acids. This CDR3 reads CASTSGTEYEKLFF. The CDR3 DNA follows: TGTGCCAGCACCTCCGGGACAGAGTATGAAAAACTGTTTTTT.

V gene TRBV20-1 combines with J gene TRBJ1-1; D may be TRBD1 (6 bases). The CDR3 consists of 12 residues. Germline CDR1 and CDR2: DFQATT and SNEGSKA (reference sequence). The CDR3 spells CRGGRPNTEAFF. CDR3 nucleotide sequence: TGCAGGGGGGGCAGACCAAACACTGAAGCTTTCTTT.

The CDR3 loop reads CAWSRGSNQPQHF. DNA for the CDR3: TGTGCCTGGAGTCGCGGTAGCAATCAGCCCCAGCATTTT. The V and J genes are TRBV30 and TRBJ1-5; D gene ambiguous. The CDR3 sequence is 13 residues long. V shed 2 bases and J shed 0 bases, with 5 bases lying between them. The germline V gene has CDR1 GTSNPN and CDR2 SVGIG (reference sequence).

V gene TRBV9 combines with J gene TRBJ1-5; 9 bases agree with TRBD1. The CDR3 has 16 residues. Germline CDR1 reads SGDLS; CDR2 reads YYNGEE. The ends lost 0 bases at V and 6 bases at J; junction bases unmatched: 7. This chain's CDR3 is CASSVVGTGYSQPQHF. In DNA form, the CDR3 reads TGTGCCAGCAGCGTAGTCGGGACAGGGTATTCTCAGCCCCAGCATTTT.

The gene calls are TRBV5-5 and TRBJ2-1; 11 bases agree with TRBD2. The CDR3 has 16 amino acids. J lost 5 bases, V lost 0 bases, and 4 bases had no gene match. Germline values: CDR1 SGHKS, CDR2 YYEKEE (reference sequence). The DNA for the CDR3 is TGTGCCAGCAGCTTGGACCCGGGACTAGCGGACAATGAGCAGTTCTTC. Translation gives CASSLDPGLADNEQFF.

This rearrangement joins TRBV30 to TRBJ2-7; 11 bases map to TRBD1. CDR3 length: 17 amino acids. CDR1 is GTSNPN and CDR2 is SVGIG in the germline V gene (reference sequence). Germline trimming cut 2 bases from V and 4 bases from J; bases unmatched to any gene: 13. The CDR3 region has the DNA TGTGCCTGGAGTACTCCCGGGACAGGGGGGATTAGGTACGAGCAGTACTTC. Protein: CAWSTPGTGGIRYEQYF.

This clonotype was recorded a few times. CDR3 region: CASRITQGAPYEQYF. The CDR3 DNA reads TGTGCCAGCAGGATTACCCAGGGGGCCCCCTACGAGCAGTACTTC. The chain is built from TRBV28 and TRBJ2-7; 8 bases align to TRBD1. Germline assignment: CDR1 MDHEN and CDR2 SYDVKM. The CDR3 is 15 residues long. The V segment lost 6 bases and the J segment 2 bases; nucleotides outside the gene matches: 9.

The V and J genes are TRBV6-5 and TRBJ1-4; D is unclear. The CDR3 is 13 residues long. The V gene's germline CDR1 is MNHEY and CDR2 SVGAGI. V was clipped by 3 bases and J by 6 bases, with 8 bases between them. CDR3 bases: TGTGCCAGCAGTTATGCCCTCCATGAAAAACTGTTTTTT. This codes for CASSYALHEKLFF.

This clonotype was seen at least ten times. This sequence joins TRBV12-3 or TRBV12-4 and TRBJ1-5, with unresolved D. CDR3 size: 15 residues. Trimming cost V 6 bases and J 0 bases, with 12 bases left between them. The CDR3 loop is CASSRTRDSNQPQHF. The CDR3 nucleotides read TGTGCCAGCAGCAGAACCAGAGATAGCAATCAGCCCCAGCATTTT.

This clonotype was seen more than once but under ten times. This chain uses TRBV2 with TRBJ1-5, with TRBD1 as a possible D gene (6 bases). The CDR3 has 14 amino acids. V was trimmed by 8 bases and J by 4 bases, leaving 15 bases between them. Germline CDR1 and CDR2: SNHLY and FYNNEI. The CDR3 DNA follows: TGTGCCAGCGGGCCCGGACAGATAAATCAGCCCCAGCATTTT. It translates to CASGPGQINQPQHF.

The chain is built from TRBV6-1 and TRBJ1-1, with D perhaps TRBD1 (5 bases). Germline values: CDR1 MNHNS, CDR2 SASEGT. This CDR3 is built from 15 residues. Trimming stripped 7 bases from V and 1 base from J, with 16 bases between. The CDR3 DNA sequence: TGTGCCAGCATCCGGGGCAGTAGGGAGAACACTGAAGCTTTCTTT. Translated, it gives CASIRGSRENTEAFF.

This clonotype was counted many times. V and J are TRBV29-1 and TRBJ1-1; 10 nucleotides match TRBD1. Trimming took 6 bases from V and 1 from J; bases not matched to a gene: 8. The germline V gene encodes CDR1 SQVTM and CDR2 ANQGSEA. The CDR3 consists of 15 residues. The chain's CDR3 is CSVADRGRRNTEAFF. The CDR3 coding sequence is TGCAGCGTCGCCGACAGGGGGCGTAGGAACACTGAAGCTTTCTTT. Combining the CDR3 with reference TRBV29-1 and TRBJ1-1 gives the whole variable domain SAVISQKPSRDICQRGTSLTIQCQVDSQVTMMFWYRQQPGQSLTLIATANQGSEATYESGFVIDKFPISRPNLTFSTLTVSNMSPEDSSIYLCSVADRGRRNTEAFFGQGTRLTVV.

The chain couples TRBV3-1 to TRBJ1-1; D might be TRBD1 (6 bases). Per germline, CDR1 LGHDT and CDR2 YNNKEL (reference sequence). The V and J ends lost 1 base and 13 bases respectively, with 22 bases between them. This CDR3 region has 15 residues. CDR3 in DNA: TGTGCCAGCAGCCAAGTGAAATTTGGGGGCGCTGATCTTTTCTTT. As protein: CASSQVKFGGADLFF.

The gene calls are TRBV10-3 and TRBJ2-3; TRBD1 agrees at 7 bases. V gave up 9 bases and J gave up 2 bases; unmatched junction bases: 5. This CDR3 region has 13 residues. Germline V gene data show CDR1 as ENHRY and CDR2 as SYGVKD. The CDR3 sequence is CAISGGPTDTQYF. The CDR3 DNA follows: TGTGCCATATCAGGGGGTCCCACAGATACGCAGTATTTT.

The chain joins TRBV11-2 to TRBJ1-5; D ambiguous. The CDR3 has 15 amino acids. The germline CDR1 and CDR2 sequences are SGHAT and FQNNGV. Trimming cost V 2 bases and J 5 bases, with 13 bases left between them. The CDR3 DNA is TGTGCCAGCAGCTTACGGCCGGGAAATGATCAGCCCCAGCATTTT. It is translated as CASSLRPGNDQPQHF.

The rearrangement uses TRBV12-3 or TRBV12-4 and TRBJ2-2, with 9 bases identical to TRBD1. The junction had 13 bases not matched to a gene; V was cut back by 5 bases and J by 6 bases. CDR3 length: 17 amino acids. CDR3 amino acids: CASSPTITGQGPGELFF. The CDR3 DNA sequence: TGTGCCAGCAGTCCCACGATAACGGGACAGGGTCCCGGGGAGCTGTTTTTT.

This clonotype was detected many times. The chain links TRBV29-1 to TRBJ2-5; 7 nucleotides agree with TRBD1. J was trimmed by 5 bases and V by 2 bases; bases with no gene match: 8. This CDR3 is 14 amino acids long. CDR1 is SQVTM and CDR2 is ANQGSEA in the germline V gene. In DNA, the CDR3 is TGCAGCGTTGAAAGGGGGACAGCACGGGAGACCCAGTACTTC. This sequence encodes CSVERGTARETQYF.